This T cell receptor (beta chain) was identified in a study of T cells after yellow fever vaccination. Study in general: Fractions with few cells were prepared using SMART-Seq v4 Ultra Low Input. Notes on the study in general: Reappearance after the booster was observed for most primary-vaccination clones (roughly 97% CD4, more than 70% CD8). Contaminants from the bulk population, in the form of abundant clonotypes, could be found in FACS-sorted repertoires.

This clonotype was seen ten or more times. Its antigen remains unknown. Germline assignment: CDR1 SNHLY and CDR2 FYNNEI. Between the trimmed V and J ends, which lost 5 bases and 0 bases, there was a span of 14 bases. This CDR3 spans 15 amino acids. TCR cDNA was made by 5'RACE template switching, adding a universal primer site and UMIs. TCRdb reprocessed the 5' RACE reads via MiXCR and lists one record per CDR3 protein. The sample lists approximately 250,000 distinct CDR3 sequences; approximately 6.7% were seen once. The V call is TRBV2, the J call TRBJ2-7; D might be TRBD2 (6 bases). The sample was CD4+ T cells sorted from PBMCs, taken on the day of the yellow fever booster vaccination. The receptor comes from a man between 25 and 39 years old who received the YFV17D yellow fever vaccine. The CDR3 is CASSSSGSSSYEQYF. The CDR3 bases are TGTGCCAGCAGTAGTAGCGGTAGCTCCTCCTACGAGCAGTACTTC.